This T cell receptor (beta chain) was captured in a study of T cell repertoires in cytomegalovirus infection. Across the whole study: Public signatures in TCR beta pointed to CMV infection and matching HLA type.

The CDR3 runs 14 residues. Trimming left V 5 bases short and J 1 base short, with 12 bases between. Per the germline V gene, CDR1 is MDHEN and CDR2 is SYDVKM. This clonotype turned up a few times. TCRdb fed the reads into MiXCR, producing one record per CDR3 protein. This sample has 150,000 to 200,000 distinct CDR3 sequences, with roughly a sixth found just once. The TCR originated in a human donor in good health (CMV status not recorded). Some clones in this sample may be carry-over from other donors' samples. Material for sequencing was CD8+ T cells from PBMCs. J is TRBJ2-7 and V is TRBV28; perhaps TRBD1 as D (6 bases). The CDR3 here is CASSAPGQSYEQYF. DNA for the CDR3: TGTGCCAGCAGTGCGCCGGGACAATCCTACGAGCAGTACTTC.